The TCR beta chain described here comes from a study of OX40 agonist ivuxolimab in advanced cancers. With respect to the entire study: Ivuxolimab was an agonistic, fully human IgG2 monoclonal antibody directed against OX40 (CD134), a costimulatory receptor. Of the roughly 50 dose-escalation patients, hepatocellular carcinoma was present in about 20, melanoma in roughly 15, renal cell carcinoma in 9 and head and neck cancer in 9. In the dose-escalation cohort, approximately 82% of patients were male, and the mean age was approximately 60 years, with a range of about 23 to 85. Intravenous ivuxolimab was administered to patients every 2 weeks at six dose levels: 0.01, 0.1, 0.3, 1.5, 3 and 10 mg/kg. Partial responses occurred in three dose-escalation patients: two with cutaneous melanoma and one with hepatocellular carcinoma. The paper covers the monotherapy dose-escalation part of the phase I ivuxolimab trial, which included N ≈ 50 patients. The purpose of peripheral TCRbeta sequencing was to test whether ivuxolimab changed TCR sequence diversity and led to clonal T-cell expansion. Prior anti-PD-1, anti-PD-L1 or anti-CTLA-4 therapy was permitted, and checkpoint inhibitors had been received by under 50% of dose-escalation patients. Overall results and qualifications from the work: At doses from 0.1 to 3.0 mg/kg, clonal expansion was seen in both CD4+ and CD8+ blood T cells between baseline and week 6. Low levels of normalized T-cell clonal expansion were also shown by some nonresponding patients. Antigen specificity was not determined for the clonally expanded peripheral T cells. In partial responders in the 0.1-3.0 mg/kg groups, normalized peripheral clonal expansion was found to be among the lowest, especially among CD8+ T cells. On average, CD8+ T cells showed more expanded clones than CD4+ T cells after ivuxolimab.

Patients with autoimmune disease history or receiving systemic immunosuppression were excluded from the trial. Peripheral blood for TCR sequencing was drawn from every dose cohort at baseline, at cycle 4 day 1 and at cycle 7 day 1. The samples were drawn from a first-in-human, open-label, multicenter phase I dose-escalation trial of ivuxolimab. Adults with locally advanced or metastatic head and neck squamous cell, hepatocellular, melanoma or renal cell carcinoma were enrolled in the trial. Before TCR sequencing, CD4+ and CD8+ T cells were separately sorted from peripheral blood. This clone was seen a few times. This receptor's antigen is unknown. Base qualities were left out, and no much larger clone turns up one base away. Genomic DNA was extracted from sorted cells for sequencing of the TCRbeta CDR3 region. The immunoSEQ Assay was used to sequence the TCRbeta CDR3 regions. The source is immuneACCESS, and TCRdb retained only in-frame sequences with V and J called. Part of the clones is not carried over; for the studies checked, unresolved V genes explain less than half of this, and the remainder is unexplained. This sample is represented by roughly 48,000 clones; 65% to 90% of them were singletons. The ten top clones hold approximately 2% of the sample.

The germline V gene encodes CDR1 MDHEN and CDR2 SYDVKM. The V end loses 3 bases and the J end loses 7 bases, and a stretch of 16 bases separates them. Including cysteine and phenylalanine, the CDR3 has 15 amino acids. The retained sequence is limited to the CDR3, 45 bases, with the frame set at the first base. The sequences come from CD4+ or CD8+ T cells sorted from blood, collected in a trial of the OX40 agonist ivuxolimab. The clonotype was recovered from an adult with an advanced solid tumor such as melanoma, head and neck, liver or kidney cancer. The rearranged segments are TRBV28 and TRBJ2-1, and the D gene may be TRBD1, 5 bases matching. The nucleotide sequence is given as TGTGCCAGCAGTTTTAAGGGGCGGATAAGGAATGAGCAGTTCTTC. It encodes CASSFKGRIRNEQFF.